The 26 T cell receptor beta chains listed next were all sequenced from one sample in a study of beta chain features in type 1 diabetes. Reverse transcribing all isolated RNA meant expressed TCRB transcripts were sequenced. Repertoires were generated with immunoSEQ multiplex PCR, while TCRdb's copy carries only in-frame clones and drops some. This sample has about 150,000 clones, with 10% to 13% found just once. No antigen has been identified for these receptors. Findings of the study overall: In every one of the four CD4+ subsets, TCRB CDR3s were moderately but significantly shorter in Type 1 diabetes patients.

The sequenced material came from central memory CD4+ T cells from blood. Receptor source: a man aged 30-40 years with type 1 diabetes.

This clone occurred a few times. V is TRBV13 and J is TRBJ2-7; 16 bases fit TRBD2. The V gene end was trimmed by 6 bases and the J gene end by 3 bases; junction bases not matched to a gene: 2. The CDR3 consists of 15 residues. Looked up from germline, CDR1 is PRHDT and CDR2 is FYEKMQ (reference sequence). CDR3 sequence reads: CASRGLAGGLYEQYF. CDR3 in DNA: TGTGCCAGCAGGGGACTAGCGGGAGGGCTCTACGAGCAGTACTTC.

This clone was picked up a small number of times. The genes are TRBV4-3 and TRBJ2-2; D is undetermined. V lost 0 bases and J lost 3, with 8 bases in between. This CDR3 is built from 15 residues. Germline V lookup: CDR1 LGHNA, CDR2 YSLEER. CDR3 sequence: CASSQDEYDTGELFF. In nucleotides, the CDR3 is TGCGCCAGCAGCCAAGACGAGTACGACACCGGGGAGCTGTTTTTT.

This clone was counted between two and nine times. The DNA of the CDR3 is TGCGCCAGCAGCTTGGGGTTTACTAGCGGAGGGGGAGATACGCAGTATTTT. It specifies CASSLGFTSGGGDTQYF. The chain links TRBV5-1 to TRBJ2-3, with TRBD2 matching over 8 bases. The germline gives CDR1 SGHRS, CDR2 YFSETQ. The CDR3 extends over 17 amino acids. V was pared by 0 bases and J by 5 bases, with 11 bases of the junction left unmatched.

The table lists this clone with a few counts. This chain joins TRBV5-8 and TRBJ2-1; tentatively, D is TRBD1 (6 bases). The ends were cut back, 5 bases at V and 2 bases at J, with 17 bases in the middle. Per the germline V gene, CDR1 is SGHTS and CDR2 is YDEGEE. This CDR3 has 16 residues. The CDR3 reads CASSFSLGGTYNEQFF. CDR3 bases: TGTGCCAGCAGTTTTTCCCTAGGGGGAACCTACAATGAGCAGTTCTTC.

This rearrangement joins TRBV5-1 to TRBJ1-1; 7 nucleotides agree with TRBD1. The V and J ends lost 0 bases and 0 bases, in that order; junction bases with no gene match: 2. Germline loops: CDR1 SGHRS, CDR2 YFSETQ. The CDR3 is made up of 15 amino acids. The CDR3: CASSLGTGLNTEAFF. CDR3 sequence (DNA): TGCGCCAGCAGCTTGGGGACAGGACTGAACACTGAAGCTTTCTTT.

The CDR3 region is CASTPAGINTYEQYF. The CDR3 DNA follows: TGTGCCAGCACCCCCGCGGGGATAAACACCTACGAGCAGTACTTC. This chain links TRBV28 with TRBJ2-7; maybe TRBD2 (6 bases). Per the germline V gene, CDR1 is MDHEN and CDR2 is SYDVKM. With 7 bases removed from V and 2 bases from J, the gap between germline ends came to 18 bases. There are 15 residues in the CDR3. The variable domain in full, with the rest retrieved from reference TRBV28 and TRBJ2-7, is DVKVTQSSRYLVKRTGEKVFLECVQDMDHENMFWYRQDPGLGLRLIYFSYDVKMKEKGDIPEGYSVSREKKERFSLILESASTNQTSMYLCASTPAGINTYEQYFGPGTRLTVT.

This clone has just a few counts. V is TRBV5-1 and J is TRBJ1-1; D gene uncertain. CDR3 length: 15 amino acids. V lost 3 bases and J lost 1, with 13 bases in between. CDR1 is SGHRS, CDR2 YFSETQ, per germline. CDR3 sequence (DNA): TGCGCCAGCAGCTCTCAGCAGCCGGGGAACACTGAAGCTTTCTTT. Translation: CASSSQQPGNTEAFF. Looking up the rest from reference TRBV5-1 and TRBJ1-1 gives the full variable domain: KAGVTQTPRYLIKTRGQQVTLSCSPISGHRSVSWYQQTPGQGLQFLFEYFSETQRNKGNFPGRFSGRQFSNSRSEMNVSTLELGDSALYLCASSSQQPGNTEAFFGQGTRLTVV.

V is TRBV5-1 and J is TRBJ2-1, with D tentatively TRBD1 (6 bases). The CDR3 contains 15 residues. Germline V gives CDR1 SGHRS, CDR2 YFSETQ. Trimming took 4 bases from V and 6 from J, leaving 17 bases between them. This chain's CDR3 is CASSPSPGHLNEQFF. The DNA of the CDR3 is TGCGCCAGCAGCCCTTCCCCGGGACATCTCAATGAGCAGTTCTTC.

The chain uses TRBV28 and TRBJ1-2; 7 positions match TRBD1. This CDR3 has 14 residues. The J segment lost 6 bases and the V segment lost 6 bases, leaving 10 bases of the junction unmatched. The germline gives CDR1 MDHEN, CDR2 SYDVKM. The CDR3 DNA follows: TGTGCCAGCAGACCCACCGGGACAGAACATGGCTACACCTTC. This encodes CASRPTGTEHGYTF.

This clone has only a few counts. V usage is TRBV6-1 and J usage is TRBJ1-2; 7 bases fit TRBD1. Trimming cost V 1 base and J 12 bases; bases outside gene matches: 8. Looked up from germline, CDR1 is MNHNS and CDR2 is SASEGT. The CDR3 consists of 13 residues. The DNA for the CDR3 is TGTGCCAGCAGTGAAGTCAGGGGGAATTTTCACACCTTC. Amino acid sequence: CASSEVRGNFHTF.

This chain connects TRBV9 to TRBJ2-7; TRBD1 agrees at 8 bases. Unmatched junction bases numbered 12, after V lost 4 bases and J lost 6 bases. The V gene's germline CDR1 is SGDLS and CDR2 YYNGEE. This CDR3 is 15 amino acids long. CDR3 nucleotides: TGTGCCAGCAGCCCCCGACAGGGGAGCAGGAGCGAGCAGTACTTC. It is translated as CASSPRQGSRSEQYF.

This sequence joins TRBV7-3 and TRBJ2-3, with D perhaps TRBD2 (6 bases). The CDR3 covers 17 residues. The germline V and J ends were trimmed by 5 bases and 3 bases, with 21 bases remaining between them. The germline CDR1 and CDR2 sequences are SGHTA and FQGTGA. CDR3 in amino acids: CASSRSASLTSTDTQYF. CDR3 DNA: TGTGCCAGCAGCCGCAGCGCCAGTTTGACTAGTACAGATACGCAGTATTTT.

This rearrangement joins TRBV7-2 to TRBJ2-7, with 7 positions matching TRBD1. The CDR3 runs 14 residues. Germline V gene lookup returns CDR1 SGHTA and CDR2 FQGNSA. V gave up 2 bases and J gave up 3 bases; unmatched junction bases: 4. In DNA form, the CDR3 reads TGTGCCAGCAGCTTAAAGGGACAGATCTACGAGCAGTACTTC. It yields the protein CASSLKGQIYEQYF.

The table lists this clone with a few counts. The chain uses TRBV29-1 and TRBJ1-1; D is unresolved. Trimming removed 5 bases from V and 1 base from J, with 11 bases in between. The CDR3 runs 13 residues. Germline values: CDR1 SQVTM, CDR2 ANQGSEA. The CDR3 DNA is TGCAGCGTTAAGAGGAACGAGAACACTGAAGCTTTCTTT. Protein product: CSVKRNENTEAFF.

The V gene is TRBV6-5, the J gene TRBJ1-2; D gene ambiguous. CDR3 length: 14 residues. CDR1 MNHEY and CDR2 SVGAGI come from the germline V gene. Trimming pared 4 bases from V and 5 bases from J, leaving 14 bases between. The CDR3 sequence is CASSFAVPRYGYTF. As DNA, the CDR3 is TGTGCCAGCAGTTTTGCGGTTCCGAGATATGGCTACACCTTC.

The chain has TRBV19 and TRBJ2-1, with 11 bases aligning to TRBD2. The junction had 6 bases not matched to a gene; V was cut back by 4 bases and J by 1 base. The CDR3 is 17 amino acids. Germline values: CDR1 LNHDA, CDR2 SQIVND (reference sequence). The CDR3, as DNA: TGTGCCAGTAGTACGAGTAGACTAGCGGGGTCCTACAATGAGCAGTTCTTC. This gives the protein CASSTSRLAGSYNEQFF.

This chain uses TRBV7-8 with TRBJ1-5; 9 bases align to TRBD1. The germline V gene has CDR1 SGHVS and CDR2 FQNEAQ. V lost 5 bases and J lost 6; bases outside the gene matches: 11. CDR3 size: 16 residues. The CDR3 loop is CASSPNRDRVGQPQHF. The CDR3 DNA is TGTGCCAGCAGCCCTAACCGGGACAGGGTGGGTCAGCCCCAGCATTTT.

In DNA, the CDR3 is TGTGCCAGCAGCAAGAGTGCCTACGAGCAGTACTTC. Its protein product is CASSKSAYEQYF. This chain connects TRBV25-1 to TRBJ2-7; D is ambiguous. The germline CDR1 and CDR2 sequences are MGHDK and SYGVNS. V shed 6 bases and J shed 2 bases, with 8 bases lying between them. The CDR3 sequence is 12 residues long.

This clone has more than one count but fewer than ten. The chain has TRBV18 and TRBJ1-2; D is unclear. The CDR3 is 15 amino acids. V was shortened by 2 bases and J by 0 bases, with 10 bases between the two germline ends. CDR1 is KGHSH and CDR2 is LQKENI in the germline V gene. The DNA of the CDR3 is TGTGCCAGCTCACCAGAATCTAATACTAACTATGGCTACACCTTC. Translating gives CASSPESNTNYGYTF.

This clone was found a few times. V and J are TRBV7-2 and TRBJ1-1; D remains unclear. V lost 2 bases to trimming and J lost 4 bases, with 17 bases between them. The CDR3 runs to 16 residues. Per the germline V gene, CDR1 is SGHTA and CDR2 is FQGNSA. CDR3 in amino acids: CASSLFGAALSTEAFF. CDR3 nucleotide sequence: TGTGCCAGCAGCTTATTTGGAGCTGCACTGAGCACTGAAGCTTTCTTT.

In this sample, this clone turned up a few times. J is TRBJ2-2 and V is TRBV4-3; no reliable D call. The length of the CDR3 is 17 residues. V gave up 0 bases and J gave up 5 bases, with 16 bases separating them. The V gene's germline CDR1 is LGHNA and CDR2 YSLEER. CDR3 residues: CASSQDVVSVRTGELFF. CDR3 nucleotide sequence: TGCGCCAGCAGCCAAGACGTAGTAAGCGTTCGGACCGGGGAGCTGTTTTTT.

A few counts support this clone. The chain is built from TRBV5-5 and TRBJ2-1, with D hard to call. The CDR3 is made up of 17 amino acids. CDR1 and CDR2 from the germline V gene are SGHKS and YYEKEE (reference sequence). Trimming stripped 0 bases from V and 4 bases from J, with 17 bases between. CDR3 amino acids: CASSLAQDAALYNEQFF. The CDR3, as DNA: TGTGCCAGCAGCTTGGCCCAAGATGCAGCGCTTTACAATGAGCAGTTCTTC. Combining the CDR3 with reference TRBV5-5 and TRBJ2-1 gives the whole variable domain DAGVTQSPTHLIKTRGQQVTLRCSPISGHKSVSWYQQVLGQGPQFIFQYYEKEERGRGNFPDRFSARQFPNYSSELNVNALLLGDSALYLCASSLAQDAALYNEQFFGPGTRLTVL.

The V and J genes are TRBV28 and TRBJ2-3; the D gene is possibly TRBD2 (5 bases). The V gene's germline CDR1 is MDHEN and CDR2 SYDVKM. V was cut by 5 bases and J by 5 bases, with 11 bases left in between. This CDR3 region has 13 residues. CDR3 in DNA: TGTGCCAGCAGTCCACTAGGTAGAGATACGCAGTATTTT. It yields the protein CASSPLGRDTQYF. The whole variable domain, remainder taken from reference TRBV28 and TRBJ2-3, is DVKVTQSSRYLVKRTGEKVFLECVQDMDHENMFWYRQDPGLGLRLIYFSYDVKMKEKGDIPEGYSVSREKKERFSLILESASTNQTSMYLCASSPLGRDTQYFGPGTRLTVL.

The chain joins TRBV7-3 to TRBJ2-3, with TRBD1 matching over 9 bases. This CDR3 is 16 amino acids long. V gave up 6 bases and J gave up 3 bases; unmatched junction bases: 10. Germline CDR1 and CDR2: SGHTA and FQGTGA. In DNA form, the CDR3 reads TGTGCCAGCAGTCCGAATCCGGGACAGGGAACAGATACGCAGTATTTT. It translates to CASSPNPGQGTDTQYF.

This clone was picked up a small number of times. This sequence joins TRBV5-4 and TRBJ2-7; 10 bases map to TRBD1. This CDR3 has 14 amino acids. Germline CDR1 reads SGHNT; CDR2 reads YYREEE (reference sequence). Trimming took 4 bases from V and 5 from J; bases not matched to a gene: 6. The CDR3 DNA follows: TGTGCCAGCAGCAAGGACAGGGGGTACAACGAGCAGTACTTC. As protein: CASSKDRGYNEQYF.

This clone showed up just a few times. V gene TRBV19 combines with J gene TRBJ1-1; D may be TRBD1 (5 bases). The CDR3 spans 13 residues. Trimming took 4 bases from V and 1 from J, leaving 7 bases between them. Germline CDR1 LNHDA, CDR2 SQIVND (reference sequence). In nucleotides, the CDR3 is TGTGCCAGTAGTACAACAGGGAACACTGAAGCTTTCTTT. Translated, it gives CASSTTGNTEAFF.